These 6 T cell receptor beta chains were all obtained from the same sample, sequenced in a study of shared clonotypes between healthy human individuals. As defined, naive CD8 cells were CD45RO-negative and positively selected for CCR7, with terminally differentiated effector memory CD45RA+ cells excluded. Profiling relied on immunoSEQ multiplex PCR, and the TCRdb table lists in-frame clones only, not all of them. The sample includes some 2 million clones, about 94% of them seen just once. The sample consisted of naive CD8+ T cells sorted from blood. Receptors were obtained from a man aged 18 to 29 in good health.

Turning to this clone: The sample contains more than one DNA sequence encoding this CDR3. The V and J genes are TRBV30 and TRBJ1-1; no reliable D call. The length of the CDR3 is 13 residues. Per the germline V gene, CDR1 is GTSNPN and CDR2 is SVGIG (reference sequence). V was clipped by 0 bases and J by 1 base, with 6 bases between them. CDR3 DNA sequence: TGTGCCTGGAGTGTTACGGCGAACACTGAAGCTTTCTTT. Protein: CAWSVTANTEAFF.

As concerns this clone: Other DNA sequences within the sample encode an identical CDR3. The V and J genes are TRBV4-1 and TRBJ2-2; D unresolved. Germline V CDR1 and CDR2: MGHRA, YSYEKL. The CDR3 has 14 amino acids. Trimming pared 4 bases from V and 1 base from J, leaving 7 bases between. CDR3 DNA sequence: TGCGCCAGCAGCCCGGGCCGGAACACCGGGGAGCTGTTTTTT. It codes for CASSPGRNTGELFF.

The V and J genes are TRBV29-1 and TRBJ1-2; D possibly corresponds to TRBD1 (6 bases). V gave up 7 bases and J gave up 1 base, with 10 bases separating them. From germline, CDR1 is SQVTM and CDR2 ANQGSEA. The CDR3 runs 12 residues. The DNA of the CDR3 is TGCAGCGCGGAGGGGGGTAACTATGGCTACACCTTC. It specifies CSAEGGNYGYTF. Variable domain in full (rest from reference TRBV29-1 and TRBJ1-2): SAVISQKPSRDICQRGTSLTIQCQVDSQVTMMFWYRQQPGQSLTLIATANQGSEATYESGFVIDKFPISRPNLTFSTLTVSNMSPEDSSIYLCSAEGGNYGYTFGSGTRLTVV.

This clone was observed once. The DNA of the CDR3 is TGTGCCAGCAGCTTAAGATCCAGGGCGGACACAGATACGCAGTATTTT. Amino acids: CASSLRSRADTDTQYF. The chain joins TRBV13 to TRBJ2-3; D is possibly TRBD1 (5 bases). The CDR3 sequence is 16 residues long. Germline values: CDR1 PRHDT, CDR2 FYEKMQ (reference sequence). Trimming removed 2 bases from V and 2 bases from J, with 14 bases in between.

V gene TRBV7-8 combines with J gene TRBJ2-7, with D unresolved. Germline V gene data show CDR1 as SGHVS and CDR2 as FQNEAQ. The V and J ends lost 2 bases and 0 bases respectively, with 8 bases between them. This CDR3 contains 14 residues. CDR3 sequence: CASSLIVNSYEQYF. CDR3 DNA: TGTGCCAGCAGCTTAATTGTTAACTCCTACGAGCAGTACTTC.

Notes on this clone: Other nucleotide sequences in the sample specify the same CDR3. The gene calls are TRBV6-5 and TRBJ2-5; tentative D call: TRBD1 (5 bases). The CDR3 covers 13 residues. The V gene's germline CDR1 is MNHEY and CDR2 SVGAGI. The ends were cut back, 4 bases at V and 3 bases at J, with 9 bases in the middle. The CDR3 region has the DNA TGTGCCAGCAGTTGGGGCAGGGAAGAGACCCAGTACTTC. It yields the protein CASSWGREETQYF.